This paragraph reports one T cell receptor (beta chain). The antigen is unknown. The data belong to a study of human T cells and chemical hapten exposure. In the study overall: Slight volume differences across pooled libraries mainly accounted for varying per-sample TCR yields.

Time point in this sample: patch test 3, about 24 weeks after DPC sensitization. The treatment here: therapeutic diphenylcyclopropenone sensitization with weekly scalp DPC. Blood collection took place prior to placing each patch test. Individual cDNA molecules each carried unique molecular identifiers attached by the library. MiXCR was run by TCRdb on the RACE reads, yielding one entry per CDR3 protein. The table shows tens of thousands of distinct CDR3 sequences, with roughly 12% occurring only once. The CDR3 loop spans 13 amino acids. Per the germline V gene, CDR1 is SGHDN and CDR2 is FVKESK. V lost 4 bases to trimming and J lost 5 bases, with 11 bases between them. Study-wide findings and caveats: Having alopecia, the donors may differ immunologically from healthy people.

The specimen comprised whole blood, sampled in connection with sensitization to the hapten diphenylcyclopropenone (DPC). The chain recombines TRBV14 with TRBJ2-5; D unresolved. The source is a man under 40 with alopecia areata. Some clones in this sample may be carry-over from other donors' samples. CDR3 residues: CASSPSLMETQYF. DNA for the CDR3: TGTGCCAGCAGCCCCAGCCTAATGGAGACCCAGTACTTC.